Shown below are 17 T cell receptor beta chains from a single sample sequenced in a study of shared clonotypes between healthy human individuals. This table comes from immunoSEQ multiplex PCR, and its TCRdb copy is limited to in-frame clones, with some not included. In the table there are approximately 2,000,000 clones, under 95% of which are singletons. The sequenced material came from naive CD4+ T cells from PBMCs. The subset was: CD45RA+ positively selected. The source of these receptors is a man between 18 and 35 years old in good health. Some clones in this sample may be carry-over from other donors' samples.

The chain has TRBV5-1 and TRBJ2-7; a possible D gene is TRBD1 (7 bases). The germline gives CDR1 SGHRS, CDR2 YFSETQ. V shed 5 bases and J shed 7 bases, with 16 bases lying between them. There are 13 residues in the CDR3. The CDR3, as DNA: TGCGCCAGCAGTGGTGACAGGGCGGGGGAGCAGTACTTC. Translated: CASSGDRAGEQYF.

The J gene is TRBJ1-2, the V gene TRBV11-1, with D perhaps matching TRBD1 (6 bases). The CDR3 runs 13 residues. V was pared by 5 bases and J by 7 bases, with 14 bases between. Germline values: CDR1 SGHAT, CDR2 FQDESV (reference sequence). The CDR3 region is CASSPGGPGGYTF. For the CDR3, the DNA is TGTGCCAGCAGCCCGGGGGGGCCGGGTGGCTACACCTTC.

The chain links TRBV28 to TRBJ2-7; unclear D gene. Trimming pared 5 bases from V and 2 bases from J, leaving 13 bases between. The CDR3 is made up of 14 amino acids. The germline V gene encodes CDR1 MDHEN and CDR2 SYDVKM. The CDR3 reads CASSQSGRPYEQYF. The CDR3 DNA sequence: TGTGCCAGCAGTCAATCGGGCCGCCCCTACGAGCAGTACTTC. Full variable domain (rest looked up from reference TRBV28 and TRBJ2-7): DVKVTQSSRYLVKRTGEKVFLECVQDMDHENMFWYRQDPGLGLRLIYFSYDVKMKEKGDIPEGYSVSREKKERFSLILESASTNQTSMYLCASSQSGRPYEQYFGPGTRLTVT.

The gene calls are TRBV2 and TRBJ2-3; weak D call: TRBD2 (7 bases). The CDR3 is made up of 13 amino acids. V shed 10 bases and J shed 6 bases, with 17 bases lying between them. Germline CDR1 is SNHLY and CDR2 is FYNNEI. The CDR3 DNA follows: TGTGCCATTCTTGGGGGGGCGCGGGATACGCAGTATTTT. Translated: CAILGGARDTQYF. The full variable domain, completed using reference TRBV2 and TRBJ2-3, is EPEVTQTPSHQVTQMGQEVILRCVPISNHLYFYWYRQILGQKVEFLVSFYNNEISEKSEIFDDQFSVERPDGSNFTLKIRSTKLEDSAMYFCAILGGARDTQYFGPGTRLTVL.

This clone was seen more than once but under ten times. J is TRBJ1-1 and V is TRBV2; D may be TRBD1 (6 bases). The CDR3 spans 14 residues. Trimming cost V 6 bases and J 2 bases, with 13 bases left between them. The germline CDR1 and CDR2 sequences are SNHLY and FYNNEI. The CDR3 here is CASRGGGTNTEAFF. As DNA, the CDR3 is TGTGCCAGCAGAGGGGGAGGGACAAACACTGAAGCTTTCTTT.

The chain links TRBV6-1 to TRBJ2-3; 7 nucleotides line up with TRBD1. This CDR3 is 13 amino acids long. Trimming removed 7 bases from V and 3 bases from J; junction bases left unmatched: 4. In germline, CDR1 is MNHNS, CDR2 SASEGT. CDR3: CASISQGTDTQYF. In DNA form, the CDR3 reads TGTGCCAGCATATCACAGGGGACAGATACGCAGTATTTT.

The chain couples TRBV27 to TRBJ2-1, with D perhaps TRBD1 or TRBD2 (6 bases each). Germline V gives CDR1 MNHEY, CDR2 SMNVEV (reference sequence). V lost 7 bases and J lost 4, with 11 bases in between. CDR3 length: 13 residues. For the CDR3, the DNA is TGTGCCAGCAAGGAGGGGGGTTACAATGAGCAGTTCTTC. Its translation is CASKEGGYNEQFF.

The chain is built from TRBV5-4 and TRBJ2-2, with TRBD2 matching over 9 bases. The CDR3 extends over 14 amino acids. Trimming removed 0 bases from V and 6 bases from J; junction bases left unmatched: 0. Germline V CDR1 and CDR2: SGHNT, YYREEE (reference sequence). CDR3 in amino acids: CASSLGLAAGELFF. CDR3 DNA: TGTGCCAGCAGCTTGGGACTAGCGGCCGGGGAGCTGTTTTTT. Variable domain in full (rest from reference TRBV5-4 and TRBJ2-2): ETGVTQSPTHLIKTRGQQVTLRCSSQSGHNTVSWYQQALGQGPQFIFQYYREEENGRGNFPPRFSGLQFPNYSSELNVNALELDDSALYLCASSLGLAAGELFFGEGSRLTVL.

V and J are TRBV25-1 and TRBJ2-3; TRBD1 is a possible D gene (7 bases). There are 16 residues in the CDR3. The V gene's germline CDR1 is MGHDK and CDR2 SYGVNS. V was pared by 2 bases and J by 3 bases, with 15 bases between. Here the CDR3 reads CASSELGQGGTDTQYF. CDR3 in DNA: TGTGCCAGCAGTGAACTTGGGCAGGGGGGTACAGATACGCAGTATTTT.

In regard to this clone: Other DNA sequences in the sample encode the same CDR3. CDR3 residues: CASSPGTGGPYEQYF. As DNA, the CDR3 is TGCGCCAGCAGCCCTGGGACAGGCGGCCCCTACGAGCAGTACTTC. The genes are TRBV5-1 and TRBJ2-7; 8 bases map to TRBD1. After removal of 4 bases from V and 2 bases from J, the junction contained 8 bases not matched to a gene. The CDR3 has 15 amino acids. Germline V gene data show CDR1 as SGHRS and CDR2 as YFSETQ.

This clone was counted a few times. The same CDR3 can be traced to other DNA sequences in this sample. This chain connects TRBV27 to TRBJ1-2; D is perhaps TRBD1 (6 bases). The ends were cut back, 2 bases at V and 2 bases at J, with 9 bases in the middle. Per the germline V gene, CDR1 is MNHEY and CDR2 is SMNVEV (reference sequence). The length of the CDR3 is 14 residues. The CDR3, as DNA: TGTGCCAGCAGTTTAACAGGGTTCAACTATGGCTACACCTTC. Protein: CASSLTGFNYGYTF.

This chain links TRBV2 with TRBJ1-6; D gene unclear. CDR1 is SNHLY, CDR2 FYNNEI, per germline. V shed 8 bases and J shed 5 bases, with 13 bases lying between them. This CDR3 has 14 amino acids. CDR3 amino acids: CASASYRNNSPLHF. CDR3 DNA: TGTGCCAGCGCCTCATATAGGAATAATTCACCCCTCCACTTT.

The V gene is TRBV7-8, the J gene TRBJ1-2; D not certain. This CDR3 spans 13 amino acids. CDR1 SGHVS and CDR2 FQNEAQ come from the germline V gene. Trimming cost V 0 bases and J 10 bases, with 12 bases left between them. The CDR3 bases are TGTGCCAGCAGCTTAGCCAGACCTAGCGACTACACCTTC. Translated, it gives CASSLARPSDYTF.

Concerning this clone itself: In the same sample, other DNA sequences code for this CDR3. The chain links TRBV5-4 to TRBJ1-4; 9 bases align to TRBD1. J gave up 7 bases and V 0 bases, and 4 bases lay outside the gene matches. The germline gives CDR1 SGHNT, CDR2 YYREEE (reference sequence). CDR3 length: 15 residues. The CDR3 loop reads CASSLGGTGSEKLFF. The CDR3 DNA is TGTGCCAGCAGCTTGGGCGGGACAGGGAGTGAAAAACTGTTTTTT.

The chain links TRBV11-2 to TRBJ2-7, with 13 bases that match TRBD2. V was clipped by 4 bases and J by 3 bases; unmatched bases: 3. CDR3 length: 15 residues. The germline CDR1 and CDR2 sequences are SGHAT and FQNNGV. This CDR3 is CASSSTSGRVYEQYF. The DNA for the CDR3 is TGTGCCAGCAGCTCCACTAGCGGGAGGGTCTACGAGCAGTACTTC.

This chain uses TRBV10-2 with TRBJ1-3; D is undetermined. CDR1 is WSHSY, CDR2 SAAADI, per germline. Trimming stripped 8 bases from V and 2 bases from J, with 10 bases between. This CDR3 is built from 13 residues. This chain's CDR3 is CASAGLAGNTIYF. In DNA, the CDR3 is TGCGCCAGCGCTGGGTTAGCTGGAAACACCATATATTTT.

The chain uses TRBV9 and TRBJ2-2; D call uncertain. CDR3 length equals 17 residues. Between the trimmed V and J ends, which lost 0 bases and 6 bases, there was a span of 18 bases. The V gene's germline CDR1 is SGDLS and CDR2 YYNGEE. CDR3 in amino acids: CASSVVPGPELSGELFF. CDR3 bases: TGTGCCAGCAGCGTAGTCCCAGGCCCCGAATTATCCGGGGAGCTGTTTTTT.